These 9 T cell receptor beta chains came from one sample sequenced in a study of cytotoxic CD8 clonotypes in ibrutinib-treated CLL. The data were produced by immunoSEQ multiplex PCR, yet TCRdb's version contains in-frame clones alone and is incomplete. The table has 200,000 to 250,000 clones, roughly three quarters seen once. Sequences were derived from PBMCs, sampled after 12 months of ibrutinib treatment. These receptors were obtained from a human donor with chronic lymphocytic leukemia.

The chain has TRBV6-5 and TRBJ2-7; 7 bases map to TRBD2. J lost 4 bases, V lost 1 base, and 4 bases had no gene match. The CDR3 totals 14 residues. Germline CDR1 reads MNHEY; CDR2 reads SVGAGI. The CDR3: CASSYWREPYEQYF. CDR3 nucleotide sequence: TGTGCCAGCAGTTACTGGCGGGAGCCTTACGAGCAGTACTTC.

The DNA for the CDR3 is TGTGCCAGCAGCCCACAGGGGGCAAGTGGCTACACCTTC. Translating gives CASSPQGASGYTF. The chain couples TRBV6-1 to TRBJ1-2; TRBD1 agrees at 9 bases. The CDR3 loop spans 13 amino acids. Per germline, CDR1 MNHNS and CDR2 SASEGT. J lost 7 bases, V lost 6 bases, and 6 bases had no gene match.

The sample holds one count of this clone. The V and J genes are TRBV30 and TRBJ1-3, with unresolved D. Germline CDR1 reads GTSNPN; CDR2 reads SVGIG (reference sequence). V was cut by 5 bases and J by 4 bases, with 12 bases left in between. CDR3 length: 13 amino acids. The CDR3 loop reads CAWHSYEGNTIYF. In DNA, the CDR3 is TGTGCCTGGCACAGTTATGAGGGAAACACCATATATTTT.

This chain links TRBV30 with TRBJ1-1; no firm D call. CDR1 is GTSNPN and CDR2 is SVGIG in the germline V gene (reference sequence). The CDR3 sequence is 15 residues long. Between the trimmed V and J ends, which lost 3 bases and 0 bases, there was a span of 14 bases. The CDR3 reads CAWSPGMGMNTEAFF. In nucleotides, the CDR3 is TGTGCCTGGAGCCCGGGGATGGGCATGAACACTGAAGCTTTCTTT.

The chain is built from TRBV6-5 and TRBJ2-7; D gene ambiguous. V lost 9 bases and J 0 bases, leaving 12 bases between the germline ends. The CDR3 length is 13 residues. Germline CDR1 MNHEY, CDR2 SVGAGI. CDR3 coding DNA: TGTGCCAGTCGGGCGGCGCGCTCCTACGAGCAGTACTTC. It yields the protein CASRAARSYEQYF.

The gene calls are TRBV5-8 and TRBJ2-1, with 12 nucleotides matching TRBD2. Trimming removed 3 bases from V and 8 bases from J; junction bases left unmatched: 6. Germline CDR1 is SGHTS and CDR2 is YDEGEE. CDR3 length: 15 amino acids. The CDR3 here is CASSSGLAGLYEQFF. CDR3 DNA sequence: TGTGCCAGCAGCTCGGGACTAGCGGGTTTGTATGAGCAGTTCTTC.

The chain couples TRBV10-3 to TRBJ1-3; D unresolved. This CDR3 region has 11 residues. Germline CDR1 is ENHRY and CDR2 is SYGVKD. The V end was cut by 2 bases, the J end by 7 bases, with 3 bases between. CDR3 in DNA: TGTGCCATCAGTGAGACGAACACCATATATTTT. Encoded protein: CAISETNTIYF.

This chain links TRBV28 with TRBJ1-5; D is unresolved. The germline CDR1 and CDR2 sequences are MDHEN and SYDVKM. V was pared by 3 bases and J by 3 bases, with 3 bases between. The CDR3 runs 12 residues. The CDR3 DNA reads as TGTGCCAGCAGTTTGATCAATCAGCCCCAGCATTTT. This codes for CASSLINQPQHF.

There are a few counts of this clone. V and J are TRBV7-3 and TRBJ1-1, with D tentatively TRBD1 (6 bases). V lost 2 bases and J lost 3, with 7 bases in between. Germline V gene lookup returns CDR1 SGHTA and CDR2 FQGTGA. The length of the CDR3 is 13 residues. This CDR3 is CASSLHRDTEAFF. The CDR3, as DNA: TGTGCCAGCAGCTTACACAGGGACACTGAAGCTTTCTTT.